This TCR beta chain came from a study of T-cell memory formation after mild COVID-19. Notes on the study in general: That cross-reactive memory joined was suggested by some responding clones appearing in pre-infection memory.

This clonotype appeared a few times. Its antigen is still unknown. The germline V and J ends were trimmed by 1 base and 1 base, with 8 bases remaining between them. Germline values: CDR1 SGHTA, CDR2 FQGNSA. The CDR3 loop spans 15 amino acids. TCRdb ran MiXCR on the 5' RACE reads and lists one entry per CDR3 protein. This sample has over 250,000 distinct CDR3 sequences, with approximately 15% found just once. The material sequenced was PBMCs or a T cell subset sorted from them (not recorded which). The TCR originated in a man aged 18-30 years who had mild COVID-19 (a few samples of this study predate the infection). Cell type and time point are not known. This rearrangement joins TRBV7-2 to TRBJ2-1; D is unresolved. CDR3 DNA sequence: TGTGCCAGCAGCTTAGGGGGTCGGTCCTACAATGAGCAGTTCTTC. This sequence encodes CASSLGGRSYNEQFF.